These 15 T cell receptor beta chains were sequenced from one sample in a study of radiation and T cells in renal cell carcinoma. The sample's time point: blood 2 weeks post-SBRT. Treatment specified: 15 Gy SBRT to primary tumor, nephrectomy 4 weeks later. Clones were read by immunoSEQ multiplex PCR, and TCRdb kept only the in-frame ones, dropping some. Of fewer than 30,000 clones in the sample, over 70% were seen once. The sequences come from blood, collected from a patient whose treatment included radiotherapy and nephrectomy. The receptors shown here come from a man in his sixties with renal cell carcinoma.

The V call is TRBV21-1, the J call TRBJ2-7; the table's TRBD2 call for D was not verified on the DNA. TRBV21-1 corresponds to a pseudogene. This CDR3 contains 14 residues. CDR3 sequence (DNA): TGTGCCAGCAGCATTCAGCGGGGGGCCTACGAGCAGTACTTC. Translating it yields CASSIQRGAYEQYF.

The genes are TRBV5-4 and TRBJ2-1; 9 positions agree with TRBD2. This CDR3 is 15 amino acids long. Losses at the gene ends were 0 bases for V and 6 bases for J; bases not matched to a gene: 4. CDR1 and CDR2 (germline): SGHNT, YYREEE (reference sequence). The CDR3 sequence: CASSLGTSDSNEQFF. CDR3 coding DNA: TGTGCCAGCAGCTTGGGGACTAGCGATAGCAATGAGCAGTTCTTC.

The chain couples TRBV29-1 to TRBJ2-4, with D perhaps TRBD1 or TRBD2 (6 bases each). The CDR3 extends over 13 amino acids. Trimming removed 3 bases at V and 1 base at J, with 7 bases between. Germline V gene lookup returns CDR1 SQVTM and CDR2 ANQGSEA. The CDR3 is CSVDGGAKNIQYF. As DNA, the CDR3 is TGCAGCGTTGACGGGGGCGCCAAAAACATTCAGTACTTC. Supplemented by reference TRBV29-1 and TRBJ2-4, the full variable domain reads SAVISQKPSRDICQRGTSLTIQCQVDSQVTMMFWYRQQPGQSLTLIATANQGSEATYESGFVIDKFPISRPNLTFSTLTVSNMSPEDSSIYLCSVDGGAKNIQYFGAGTRLSVL.

This chain connects TRBV5-1 to TRBJ1-1; maybe TRBD1 (6 bases). V dropped 4 bases and J dropped 4 bases, with 11 bases sitting between them. The germline CDR1 and CDR2 sequences are SGHRS and YFSETQ. CDR3 size: 13 residues. DNA of the CDR3: TGCGCCAGCAGCCCGCCGGACAGCACTGAAGCTTTCTTT. Its protein product is CASSPPDSTEAFF.

This clone was seen just once. This chain links TRBV27 with TRBJ2-7; unclear D gene. The CDR3 length is 15 residues. Trimming removed 5 bases at V and 0 bases at J, with 14 bases between. The germline V gene encodes CDR1 MNHEY and CDR2 SMNVEV (reference sequence). The CDR3 sequence is CASSLLGQSSYEQYF. CDR3 nucleotide sequence: TGTGCCAGCAGTCTTTTAGGGCAGAGCTCCTACGAGCAGTACTTC.

V is TRBV15 and J is TRBJ2-3; D not certain. Trimming removed 1 base at V and 6 bases at J, with 14 bases between. This CDR3 comprises 15 residues. Germline values: CDR1 LNHNV, CDR2 YYDKDF (reference sequence). The CDR3 loop is CATSRARYFADTQYF. The CDR3 DNA sequence: TGTGCCACCAGCAGAGCGAGGTATTTTGCGGATACGCAGTATTTT.

This clone has only one observation. The CDR3 spells CASKLEGSTEAFF. CDR3 nucleotide sequence: TGTGCCAGCAAACTTGAAGGGTCCACTGAAGCTTTCTTT. The V gene is TRBV25-1, the J gene TRBJ1-1; D is unresolved. The CDR3 sequence is 13 residues long. Germline CDR1 reads MGHDK; CDR2 reads SYGVNS. V lost 7 bases and J 4 bases, leaving 13 bases between the germline ends.

This chain uses TRBV7-8 with TRBJ2-2, with 7 bases fitting TRBD2. Germline V gene data show CDR1 as SGHVS and CDR2 as FQNEAQ. The V segment lost 2 bases and the J segment 0 bases; nucleotides outside the gene matches: 3. This CDR3 comprises 16 residues. The CDR3 DNA reads TGTGCCAGCAGCTTACCTAGCGGTGCGAACACCGGGGAGCTGTTTTTT. Translated: CASSLPSGANTGELFF.

By sample share, this clone is large. V usage is TRBV7-8 and J usage is TRBJ2-7, with TRBD1 matching 8 bases. The ends lost 5 bases at V and 2 bases at J; junction bases unmatched: 2. Germline V CDR1 and CDR2: SGHVS, FQNEAQ. The CDR3 extends over 13 amino acids. This chain's CDR3 is CASSVGQAYEQYF. The CDR3 bases are TGTGCCAGCAGCGTGGGACAGGCCTACGAGCAGTACTTC.

The chain has TRBV4-1 and TRBJ2-7; 9 nucleotides match TRBD1. The CDR3 is 13 residues long. Losses at the gene ends were 5 bases for V and 5 bases for J; bases not matched to a gene: 4. The V gene's germline CDR1 is MGHRA and CDR2 YSYEKL. CDR3 DNA sequence: TGCGCCAGCAGCTGGGACAGGGTGAACGAGCAGTACTTC. Translation: CASSWDRVNEQYF.

The V and J genes are TRBV19 and TRBJ1-5; D ambiguous. The CDR3 sequence is 16 residues long. Germline CDR1 and CDR2: LNHDA and SQIVND (reference sequence). With 4 bases removed from V and 4 bases from J, the gap between germline ends came to 17 bases. The chain's CDR3 is CASSTRAAGGNQPQHF. Written as DNA, the CDR3 is TGTGCCAGTAGTACCCGGGCCGCGGGCGGAAATCAGCCCCAGCATTTT.

Worth noting for this clone: This CDR3 is also generated by other DNA sequences in the sample. The CDR3 DNA reads as TGTGCCTGGAGTGCTGGTCCCAATCAGCCCCAGCATTTT. Translation gives CAWSAGPNQPQHF. This chain uses TRBV30 with TRBJ1-5; D gene uncertain. The V gene lost 1 base and the J gene lost 3 bases, with 7 bases spanning the gap. The germline V gene has CDR1 GTSNPN and CDR2 SVGIG (reference sequence). This CDR3 is built from 13 residues.

The genes are TRBV10-3 and TRBJ1-2, with 8 bases matching TRBD1. Per the germline V gene, CDR1 is ENHRY and CDR2 is SYGVKD. The CDR3 extends over 12 amino acids. J lost 4 bases, V lost 8 bases, and 3 bases had no gene match. This chain's CDR3 is CAIAGGSYGYTF. For the CDR3, the DNA is TGTGCCATCGCAGGGGGCAGCTATGGCTACACCTTC.

The V and J genes are TRBV5-4 and TRBJ2-3; TRBD2 aligns across 7 bases. Trimming at V came to 0 bases and at J to 0 bases, leaving 1 base not matched to a gene. Germline V gene lookup returns CDR1 SGHNT and CDR2 YYREEE (reference sequence). This CDR3 contains 15 residues. CDR3 sequence: CASSLAAGSTDTQYF. In DNA, the CDR3 is TGTGCCAGCAGCTTGGCAGCGGGAAGCACAGATACGCAGTATTTT. The variable domain in full, completed from reference TRBV5-4 and TRBJ2-3, reads ETGVTQSPTHLIKTRGQQVTLRCSSQSGHNTVSWYQQALGQGPQFIFQYYREEENGRGNFPPRFSGLQFPNYSSELNVNALELDDSALYLCASSLAAGSTDTQYFGPGTRLTVL.

The chain is built from TRBV5-1 and TRBJ2-3; D ambiguous. Germline-derived CDR1 and CDR2 are SGHRS and YFSETQ. The ends were cut back, 4 bases at V and 2 bases at J, with 8 bases in the middle. This CDR3 is built from 13 residues. The CDR3 sequence: CASSPYNTDTQYF. CDR3 nucleotide sequence: TGCGCCAGCAGCCCCTACAACACAGATACGCAGTATTTT.